A selection of T cell receptor beta chains follows, all from one sample in a study of cytomegalovirus exposure and HLA in healthy donors. Measured with immunoSEQ multiplex PCR; TCRdb has only the in-frame clones, and not every one. The sample lists about 37,000 clones, 70% to 85% occurring once. The source material was PBMCs. All receptors come from a woman aged 18-29 years in good health and CMV-seropositive. CDR3s include the opening cysteine and the closing phenylalanine or tryptophan. The D gene is left open where the match is weak. Part of the rows lack a size; the others show once, few, many or a class for expanded clones.

abundance: -
j_gene: TRBJ1-2
v_gene: TRBV19
len: 15
d_gene: -
CDR3aa: CASSPGKGFNYGYTF
CDR3nt: TGTGCCAGTAGTCCGGGGAAAGGTTTTAACTATGGCTACACCTTC

abundance: -
j_gene: TRBJ2-1
v_gene: TRBV5-1
len: 16
d_gene: -
CDR3aa: CASSFQGGAAYNEQFF
CDR3nt: TGCGCCAGCAGCTTCCAAGGGGGGGCAGCGTACAATGAGCAGTTCTTC

abundance: -
j_gene: TRBJ2-1
v_gene: TRBV15
len: 15
d_gene: TRBD1
CDR3aa: CATSRVRDRVNEQFF
CDR3nt: TGTGCCACCAGCAGAGTCCGGGACAGGGTCAATGAGCAGTTCTTC

abundance: -
j_gene: TRBJ1-4
v_gene: TRBV5-1
len: 16
d_gene: -
CDR3aa: CASSLAGVSGNEKLFF
CDR3nt: TGCGCCAGCAGCTTGGCCGGGGTCAGTGGAAATGAAAAACTGTTTTTT

abundance: -
j_gene: TRBJ2-3
v_gene: TRBV5-4
len: 15
d_gene: -
CDR3aa: CASSSPIAGTDTQYF
CDR3nt: TGTGCCAGCAGCTCCCCCATCGCGGGCACAGATACGCAGTATTTT

abundance: -
j_gene: TRBJ2-2
v_gene: TRBV27
len: 13
d_gene: -
CDR3aa: CASSRYYTGELFF
CDR3nt: TGTGCCAGCAGTCGCTACTACACCGGGGAGCTGTTTTTT

abundance: -
j_gene: TRBJ1-1
v_gene: TRBV6-1
len: 14
d_gene: TRBD1
CDR3aa: CASSGTARGTEAFF
CDR3nt: TGTGCCAGCAGCGGGACAGCACGAGGCACTGAAGCTTTCTTT

abundance: -
j_gene: TRBJ1-2
v_gene: TRBV7-2
len: 14
d_gene: TRBD1
CDR3aa: CASSASGTAYGYTF
CDR3nt: TGTGCCAGCAGCGCCTCCGGGACAGCCTATGGCTACACCTTC

abundance: once
j_gene: TRBJ2-5
v_gene: TRBV5-1
len: 13
d_gene: TRBD1
CDR3aa: CASREGAGETQYF
CDR3nt: TGCGCCAGCAGAGAGGGGGCTGGGGAGACCCAGTACTTC

abundance: -
j_gene: TRBJ2-3
v_gene: TRBV13
len: 14
d_gene: TRBD1
CDR3aa: CASSSGQGTDTQYF
CDR3nt: TGTGCCAGCAGCTCGGGACAGGGAACAGATACGCAGTATTTT

abundance: -
j_gene: TRBJ2-1
v_gene: TRBV10-3
len: 14
d_gene: -
CDR3aa: CAARAPLRGGEQFF
CDR3nt: TGTGCCGCCCGCGCTCCACTTAGGGGGGGTGAGCAGTTCTTC

abundance: -
j_gene: TRBJ1-4
v_gene: TRBV7-2
len: 16
d_gene: -
CDR3aa: CASSFGGRGTNEKLFF
CDR3nt: TGTGCCAGCAGCTTCGGGGGGCGGGGGACTAATGAAAAACTGTTTTTT

abundance: -
j_gene: TRBJ2-7
v_gene: TRBV5-3
len: 19
d_gene: -
CDR3aa: CARSSWTGGLLAGNYEQYF
CDR3nt: TGTGCCAGAAGCTCCTGGACAGGGGGGCTACTAGCGGGAAACTACGAGCAGTACTTC

abundance: -
j_gene: TRBJ1-2
v_gene: TRBV30
len: 14
d_gene: -
CDR3aa: CAWIWGPSQIGYTF
CDR3nt: TGTGCCTGGATCTGGGGGCCTTCCCAAATCGGCTACACCTTC

abundance: -
j_gene: TRBJ1-1
v_gene: TRBV14
len: 15
d_gene: TRBD1
CDR3aa: CASSQVNTGGTEAFF
CDR3nt: TGTGCCAGCAGCCAAGTTAATACAGGGGGCACTGAAGCTTTCTTT

abundance: -
j_gene: TRBJ2-7
v_gene: TRBV5-8
len: 17
d_gene: TRBD2
CDR3aa: CASSPPAGVVASYEQYF
CDR3nt: TGTGCCAGCAGCCCTCCGGCGGGGGTCGTGGCCTCCTACGAGCAGTACTTC

abundance: -
j_gene: TRBJ1-2
v_gene: TRBV28
len: 13
d_gene: -
CDR3aa: CASVTGKGYGYTF
CDR3nt: TGTGCCAGCGTTACAGGGAAGGGGTATGGCTACACCTTC

abundance: -
j_gene: TRBJ1-6
v_gene: TRBV5-1
len: 15
d_gene: -
CDR3aa: CASSSTSGFNSPLHF
CDR3nt: TGCGCCAGCAGCTCGACTTCAGGGTTCAATTCACCCCTCCACTTT

abundance: -
j_gene: TRBJ2-2
v_gene: TRBV9
len: 14
d_gene: -
CDR3aa: CASSVASGAGELFF
CDR3nt: TGTGCCAGCAGCGTAGCCTCCGGGGCCGGGGAGCTGTTTTTT

abundance: -
j_gene: TRBJ2-7
v_gene: TRBV27
len: 14
d_gene: -
CDR3aa: CASRSPVREDEQYF
CDR3nt: TGTGCCAGCAGATCCCCCGTAAGGGAGGACGAGCAGTACTTC

abundance: -
j_gene: TRBJ1-2
v_gene: TRBV29-1
len: 15
d_gene: TRBD1
CDR3aa: CSVEDLPGTEYGYTF
CDR3nt: TGCAGCGTTGAAGATCTTCCAGGGACAGAGTACGGCTACACCTTC

abundance: -
j_gene: TRBJ1-4
v_gene: TRBV6-5
len: 13
d_gene: TRBD1
CDR3aa: CASSRQGAYQLFF
CDR3nt: TGTGCCAGCAGTCGACAGGGTGCATACCAACTGTTTTTT

abundance: -
j_gene: TRBJ1-1
v_gene: TRBV6-1
len: 15
d_gene: TRBD1
CDR3aa: CASSEAGQGGTEAFF
CDR3nt: TGTGCCAGCAGTGAAGCGGGACAGGGGGGCACTGAAGCTTTCTTT

abundance: -
j_gene: TRBJ2-7
v_gene: TRBV27
len: 15
d_gene: TRBD1
CDR3aa: CASSLRPGGGDEQYF
CDR3nt: TGTGCCAGCAGTTTACGACCAGGGGGCGGAGACGAGCAGTACTTC

abundance: -
j_gene: TRBJ2-2
v_gene: TRBV7-6
len: 16
d_gene: TRBD1
CDR3aa: CASSLGTGPFTGELFF
CDR3nt: TGTGCCAGCAGCTTAGGGACAGGTCCTTTCACCGGGGAGCTGTTTTTT

abundance: few
j_gene: TRBJ1-1
v_gene: TRBV2
len: 11
d_gene: -
CDR3aa: CASSPGLEAFF
CDR3nt: TGTGCCAGCAGCCCGGGGTTGGAAGCTTTCTTT

abundance: -
j_gene: TRBJ1-5
v_gene: TRBV7-8
len: 18
d_gene: TRBD1
CDR3aa: CASSERDRGEYSNQPQHF
CDR3nt: TGTGCCAGCAGCGAACGGGACAGGGGAGAATATAGCAATCAGCCCCAGCATTTT

abundance: -
j_gene: TRBJ2-7
v_gene: TRBV7-7
len: 12
d_gene: TRBD2
CDR3aa: CASSGPGLEQYF
CDR3nt: TGTGCTAGCAGCGGGCCGGGACTAGAGCAGTACTTC

abundance: -
j_gene: TRBJ2-5
v_gene: TRBV6-6
len: 15
d_gene: TRBD1
CDR3aa: CASSRDRGVEETQYF
CDR3nt: TGTGCCAGCAGCCGGGACAGAGGGGTCGAGGAGACCCAGTACTTC

abundance: few
j_gene: TRBJ1-2
v_gene: TRBV28
len: 13
d_gene: -
CDR3aa: CASSFRTNYGYTF
CDR3nt: TGTGCCAGCAGTTTCAGAACTAACTATGGCTACACCTTC

abundance: -
j_gene: TRBJ1-6
v_gene: TRBV7-8
len: 16
d_gene: -
CDR3aa: CASSLVGGGLTSPLHF
CDR3nt: TGTGCCAGCAGCTTAGTTGGGGGGGGTCTTACTTCACCCCTCCACTTT

abundance: -
j_gene: TRBJ1-5
v_gene: TRBV2
len: 15
d_gene: TRBD1
CDR3aa: CASREQGVRNQPQHF
CDR3nt: TGTGCCAGCAGAGAACAGGGGGTCCGCAATCAGCCCCAGCATTTT

abundance: -
j_gene: TRBJ2-7
v_gene: TRBV4-1
len: 15
d_gene: -
CDR3aa: CASSQSGRTSPEQYF
CDR3nt: TGCGCCAGCAGCCAGTCAGGGAGGACGTCGCCCGAGCAGTACTTC

abundance: -
j_gene: TRBJ2-1
v_gene: TRBV5-1
len: 14
d_gene: -
CDR3aa: CASSLGPGRNEQFF
CDR3nt: TGCGCCAGCAGCTTGGGGCCAGGGCGCAATGAGCAGTTCTTC

abundance: -
j_gene: TRBJ1-6
v_gene: TRBV4-3
len: 17
d_gene: -
CDR3aa: CASSQESVSSYNSPLHF
CDR3nt: TGCGCCAGCAGCCAAGAGAGCGTAAGCTCCTATAATTCACCCCTCCACTTT

abundance: -
j_gene: TRBJ2-1
v_gene: TRBV13
len: 17
d_gene: TRBD1
CDR3aa: CASSLGRSGGVISEQFF
CDR3nt: TGTGCCAGCAGCTTAGGCCGGTCAGGGGGCGTGATATCGGAGCAGTTCTTC

abundance: -
j_gene: TRBJ2-3
v_gene: TRBV7-3
len: 12
d_gene: -
CDR3aa: CASSPSGDTQYF
CDR3nt: TGTGCCAGCAGCCCTAGTGGAGATACGCAGTATTTT

abundance: -
j_gene: TRBJ2-7
v_gene: TRBV7-9
len: 16
d_gene: TRBD1
CDR3aa: CASSLVLGTGTFGQYF
CDR3nt: TGTGCCAGCAGCTTAGTGCTTGGGACAGGTACTTTCGGGCAGTACTTC

abundance: -
j_gene: TRBJ1-5
v_gene: TRBV29-1
len: 13
d_gene: TRBD1
CDR3aa: CSALTGINQPQHF
CDR3nt: TGCAGCGCACTGACAGGGATCAATCAGCCCCAGCATTTT

abundance: once
j_gene: TRBJ2-1
v_gene: TRBV7-9
len: 12
d_gene: -
CDR3aa: CASSINTNEQFF
CDR3nt: TGTGCCAGCAGCATAAACACGAATGAGCAGTTCTTC

abundance: -
j_gene: TRBJ2-7
v_gene: TRBV19
len: 14
d_gene: TRBD1
CDR3aa: CASSERQGAWEQYF
CDR3nt: TGTGCCAGTAGTGAACGACAGGGGGCATGGGAGCAGTACTTC

abundance: -
j_gene: TRBJ1-2
v_gene: TRBV7-9
len: 14
d_gene: -
CDR3aa: CASSGGLQQMGYTF
CDR3nt: TGTGCCAGCAGCGGAGGACTCCAGCAGATGGGCTACACCTTC

abundance: once
j_gene: TRBJ1-4
v_gene: TRBV29-1
len: 16
d_gene: TRBD1
CDR3aa: CSVWDRDRTLNEKLFF
CDR3nt: TGCAGCGTTTGGGACAGGGACAGAACGCTTAATGAAAAACTGTTTTTT

abundance: -
j_gene: TRBJ1-5
v_gene: TRBV5-1
len: 16
d_gene: TRBD1
CDR3aa: CASSPGQGIFNQPQHF
CDR3nt: TGCGCCAGCAGCCCGGGACAGGGAATTTTTAATCAGCCCCAGCATTTT

abundance: few
j_gene: TRBJ1-1
v_gene: TRBV5-1
len: 14
d_gene: TRBD1
CDR3aa: CASSSGQGNTEAFF
CDR3nt: TGCGCCAGCAGCTCCGGACAGGGGAACACTGAAGCTTTCTTT

abundance: -
j_gene: TRBJ1-2
v_gene: TRBV28
len: 14
d_gene: -
CDR3aa: CASSSNRAAHGYTF
CDR3nt: TGTGCCAGCAGTTCCAACAGGGCGGCGCATGGCTACACCTTC

abundance: -
j_gene: TRBJ2-3
v_gene: TRBV29-1
len: 14
d_gene: TRBD2
CDR3aa: CSVGASGRADTQYF
CDR3nt: TGCAGCGTTGGCGCTAGCGGGAGGGCAGATACGCAGTACTTT

abundance: -
j_gene: TRBJ2-3
v_gene: TRBV9
len: 13
d_gene: -
CDR3aa: CASSGSATDTQYF
CDR3nt: TGTGCCAGCAGCGGTAGCGCGACAGATACGCAGTATTTT

abundance: -
j_gene: TRBJ2-5
v_gene: TRBV7-6
len: 14
d_gene: -
CDR3aa: CASSLAGLQETQYF
CDR3nt: TGTGCCAGCAGCTTAGCGGGGCTACAAGAGACCCAGTACTTC

abundance: -
j_gene: TRBJ1-2
v_gene: TRBV2
len: 14
d_gene: -
CDR3aa: CASSPGMRDYGYTF
CDR3nt: TGTGCCAGCAGCCCGGGAATGCGGGACTATGGCTACACCTTC

abundance: -
j_gene: TRBJ1-5
v_gene: TRBV6-1
len: 15
d_gene: -
CDR3aa: CASSADRRGNQPQHF
CDR3nt: TGTGCCAGCAGCGCGGACCGGCGGGGCAATCAGCCCCAGCATTTT

abundance: -
j_gene: TRBJ1-1
v_gene: TRBV19
len: 13
d_gene: -
CDR3aa: CASSRDRNTEAFF
CDR3nt: TGTGCCAGTAGTAGAGACAGAAACACTGAAGCTTTCTTT

abundance: once
j_gene: TRBJ2-3
v_gene: TRBV7-3
len: 14
d_gene: -
CDR3aa: CASSLRASTDTQYF
CDR3nt: TGTGCCAGCAGCTTAAGGGCCAGCACAGATACGCAGTATTTT

abundance: once
j_gene: TRBJ2-7
v_gene: TRBV7-9
len: 14
d_gene: TRBD1
CDR3aa: CASSRGQGIDEQYF
CDR3nt: TGTGCCAGCAGCCGTGGACAGGGCATAGACGAGCAGTACTTC

abundance: -
j_gene: TRBJ2-3
v_gene: TRBV13
len: 18
d_gene: TRBD2
CDR3aa: CASSLGLAGGPGTDTQYF
CDR3nt: TGTGCCAGCAGCTTAGGACTAGCGGGAGGGCCAGGCACAGATACGCAGTATTTT

abundance: -
j_gene: TRBJ2-1
v_gene: TRBV18
len: 18
d_gene: -
CDR3aa: CASSPPLLAQSSYNEQFF
CDR3nt: TGTGCCAGCTCACCACCGCTTCTAGCGCAAAGCTCCTACAATGAGCAGTTCTTC

abundance: -
j_gene: TRBJ1-5
v_gene: TRBV7-2
len: 12
d_gene: -
CDR3aa: CASSPSDGPQHF
CDR3nt: TGTGCCAGCAGCCCTAGCGATGGGCCCCAGCATTTT

abundance: medium-sized
j_gene: TRBJ2-3
v_gene: TRBV4-2
len: 15
d_gene: TRBD2
CDR3aa: CASSQKREVTDTQYF
CDR3nt: TGTGCCAGCAGCCAAAAGCGGGAGGTCACAGATACGCAGTATTTT

abundance: -
j_gene: TRBJ2-1
v_gene: TRBV7-9
len: 12
d_gene: -
CDR3aa: CASGESYNEQFF
CDR3nt: TGTGCCAGCGGTGAGTCCTACAATGAGCAGTTCTTC